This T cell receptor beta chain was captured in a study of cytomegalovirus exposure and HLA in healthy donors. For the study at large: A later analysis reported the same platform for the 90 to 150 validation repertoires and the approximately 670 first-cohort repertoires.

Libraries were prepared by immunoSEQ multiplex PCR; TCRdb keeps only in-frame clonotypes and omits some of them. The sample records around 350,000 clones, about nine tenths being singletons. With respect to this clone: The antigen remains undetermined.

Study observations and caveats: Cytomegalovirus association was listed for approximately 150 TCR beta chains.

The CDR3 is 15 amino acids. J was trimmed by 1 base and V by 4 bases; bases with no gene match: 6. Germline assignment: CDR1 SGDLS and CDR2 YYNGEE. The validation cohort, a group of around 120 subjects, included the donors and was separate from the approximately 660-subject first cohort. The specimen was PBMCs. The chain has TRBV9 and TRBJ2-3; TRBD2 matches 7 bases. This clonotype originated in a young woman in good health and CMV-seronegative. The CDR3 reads CASSRSRGGTDTQYF. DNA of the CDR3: TGTGCCAGCAGCCGCTCCCGGGGGGGCACAGATACGCAGTATTTT. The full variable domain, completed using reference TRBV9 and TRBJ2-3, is DSGVTQTPKHLITATGQRVTLRCSPRSGDLSVYWYQQSLDQGLQFLIQYYNGEERAKGNILERFSAQQFPDLHSELNLSSLELGDSALYFCASSRSRGGTDTQYFGPGTRLTVL.